A single T cell receptor (beta chain) is shown here with its context. This record comes from a study of blood T cell repertoires in COVID-19. Study in general: Acute and convalescent COVID-19 specimens originated in the United States, Italy and Spain. The cDNA or gDNA used as material had been derived from T cells, B-cell-depleted T cells, or PBMCs.

The CDR3 covers 17 residues. Unmatched junction bases numbered 7, after V lost 3 bases and J lost 5 bases. Germline CDR1 and CDR2: LGHDT and YNNKEL (reference sequence). Original processing notes: Estimation of nucleated cell counts relied on the amplification of reference gene primers. TCRdb's table, derived via immunoSEQ multiplex PCR, lists solely in-frame clones and lacks some. V and J calls and clone size are copied from that table; D and trimming were computed from the DNA. The sample consists of 85,000 to 110,000 clones, approximately 86% of them appearing once. The rearrangement joins TRBV3-1 (or the pseudogene TRBV3-2) to TRBJ1-6; 10 bases are shared with TRBD1. This receptor was taken from a human donor in a cohort sampled during active COVID-19. The sequenced sample was peripheral blood. CDR3 sequence (DNA): TGTGCCAGCAGCCACTTGGCAGACAGGGGGCATAATTCACCCCTCCACTTT. Amino acids: CASSHLADRGHNSPLHF.